This entry lists 23 T cell receptor beta chains sequenced from one sample in a study of blood T cells in healthy people across ages (dated by TCRdb to between 2014 and 2017). The library was prepared using 5' RACE. Instrument on record: Illumina HiSeq 2500. A second 7 to 11 cycle PCR used a sample-barcoded 5' primer and a J-beta primer mix. TCRdb itself trimmed the public reads at Q25 with fastp, ran MiXCR and retained productive beta chains. CDR3 protein duplicates are merged, each entry listing the most common genes and DNA. The sample table shows some 850,000 distinct CDR3 sequences, and roughly 25% are seen once. 2.5% to 3.5% of the sample is held by the ten biggest clonotypes. Separately, the same data were catalogued under a study of T cells of mothers and their children.

Source material: blood. Source of these receptors: a boy between 10 and 17 years old in good health.

This chain connects TRBV3-1 to TRBJ2-3, with a weak D call TRBD1 (7 bases). Germline CDR1 and CDR2: LGHDT and YNNKEL (reference sequence). The CDR3 runs to 17 residues. The V end lost 1 base, the J end lost 5 bases, and 19 bases lay between the germline ends. CDR3 sequence: CASSQVGRRGPGDTQYF. The CDR3 nucleotides are TGTGCCAGCAGCCAAGTGGGACGGAGGGGGCCCGGAGATACGCAGTATTTT.

This chain links TRBV20-1 with TRBJ2-2; D call uncertain. Germline V CDR1 and CDR2: DFQATT, SNEGSKA (reference sequence). This CDR3 region has 14 residues. Trimming pared 3 bases from V and 4 bases from J, leaving 12 bases between. CDR3: CSARPPRSTGELFF. CDR3 nucleotides: TGCAGTGCTAGGCCCCCGCGGAGCACCGGGGAGCTGTTTTTT.

J is TRBJ2-5 and V is TRBV11-2, with a weak D call TRBD1 (6 bases). The CDR3 runs 13 residues. Germline assignment: CDR1 SGHAT and CDR2 FQNNGV. Trimming shortened V by 6 bases and J by 4 bases, and 12 bases separated the two germline ends. In DNA form, the CDR3 reads TGTGCCAGCAGACACAGGGTGGGAGAGACCCAGTACTTC. It codes for CASRHRVGETQYF.

The chain joins TRBV7-9 to TRBJ1-1, with a possible D match to TRBD1 (5 bases). The CDR3 consists of 16 residues. Trimming removed 1 base at V and 1 base at J, with 13 bases between. The germline V gene has CDR1 SEHNR and CDR2 FQNEAQ (reference sequence). In nucleotides, the CDR3 is TGTGCCAGCAGCTTAGTGGGACTCCTAGGGAACACTGAAGCTTTCTTT. Its protein is CASSLVGLLGNTEAFF.

The chain is built from TRBV13 and TRBJ2-7, with 9 bases matching TRBD1. Per germline, CDR1 PRHDT and CDR2 FYEKMQ (reference sequence). There are 16 residues in the CDR3. With 9 bases clipped from V and 1 base from J, the junction kept 13 bases outside the gene matches. The CDR3, as DNA: TGTGCCAGTAGCGGGCGGACAGGGGAAGGGTCCTACGAGCAGTACTTC. Translating it yields CASSGRTGEGSYEQYF.

This clonotype was counted between two and nine times. The V call is TRBV5-1, the J call TRBJ2-5, with TRBD2 matching 7 bases. Unmatched junction bases numbered 16, after V lost 2 bases and J lost 6 bases. The CDR3 runs to 17 residues. Germline-derived CDR1 and CDR2 are SGHRS and YFSETQ. CDR3 region: CASSFNQPQAGIQTQYF. The CDR3 region has the DNA TGCGCCAGCAGCTTCAACCAACCCCAAGCGGGGATCCAGACCCAGTACTTC.

This clonotype has only a few counts. The chain uses TRBV6-1 and TRBJ2-1, with D perhaps matching TRBD1 or TRBD2 (5 bases each). CDR1 MNHNS and CDR2 SASEGT come from the germline V gene. V lost 0 bases and J 13 bases, leaving 13 bases between the germline ends. The CDR3 totals 13 residues. The CDR3 spells CASSEARGVGQFF. CDR3 DNA sequence: TGTGCCAGCAGTGAAGCTCGAGGGGTAGGTCAGTTCTTC.

The chain joins TRBV11-2 to TRBJ2-7, with TRBD1 matching over 8 bases. V trimming: 2 bases; J trimming: 5 bases; junction bases outside the gene matches: 14. CDR1 and CDR2 from the germline V gene are SGHAT and FQNNGV. CDR3 size: 17 residues. CDR3: CASSLRGIGQGNHEQYF. The CDR3 DNA follows: TGTGCCAGCAGCTTACGTGGGATCGGACAGGGTAACCACGAGCAGTACTTC.

This clonotype turned up a few times. The rearrangement links TRBV29-1 to TRBJ2-7; 7 bases map to TRBD1. The CDR3 has 13 residues. CDR1 is SQVTM, CDR2 ANQGSEA, per germline. V lost 5 bases to trimming and J lost 2 bases; unmatched junction nucleotides: 6. This chain's CDR3 is CSVLGQAPYEQYF. Here the CDR3 DNA reads TGCAGCGTTCTTGGACAGGCCCCCTACGAGCAGTACTTC.

This clonotype showed up just a few times. The chain recombines TRBV5-1 with TRBJ2-2; 9 bases are a match to TRBD1. The V gene's germline CDR1 is SGHRS and CDR2 YFSETQ. Unmatched junction bases numbered 2, after V lost 0 bases and J lost 5 bases. The CDR3 is 15 residues long. In DNA form, the CDR3 reads TGCGCCAGCAGCTTGGACGGGACAGGGACCGGGGAGCTGTTTTTT. Amino acids: CASSLDGTGTGELFF. Drawing the rest from reference TRBV5-1 and TRBJ2-2, the complete variable domain is KAGVTQTPRYLIKTRGQQVTLSCSPISGHRSVSWYQQTPGQGLQFLFEYFSETQRNKGNFPGRFSGRQFSNSRSEMNVSTLELGDSALYLCASSLDGTGTGELFFGEGSRLTVL.

This clonotype has a single count. It may be a read error: a sequence one base away is much more abundant. This chain links TRBV7-3 with TRBJ2-5, with TRBD1 matching 7 bases. Near its end, the DNA agrees better with TRBJ2-1, so the J call may be wrong. CDR1 is SGHTA and CDR2 is FQGTGA in the germline V gene. This CDR3 has 13 amino acids. The CDR3 sequence: CAGSPGQQGEQFF. For the CDR3, the DNA is TGTGCCGGCAGCCCGGGACAGCAGGGTGAGCAGTTCTTC.

The sample holds a few counts of this clonotype. The V call is TRBV12-3 or TRBV12-4, the J call TRBJ2-7; 8 bases map to TRBD1. Trimming cost V 3 bases and J 0 bases; bases outside gene matches: 4. This CDR3 is built from 15 residues. The CDR3 DNA follows: TGTGCCAGCAGTTTCGGGACAGGACGCTCCTACGAGCAGTACTTC. It codes for CASSFGTGRSYEQYF.

The rearrangement joins TRBV4-2 to TRBJ1-1, with D tentatively TRBD1 (6 bases). Germline assignment: CDR1 LGHNA and CDR2 YNFKEQ. Trimming took 1 base from V and 4 from J, leaving 13 bases between them. The CDR3 extends over 15 amino acids. This CDR3 reads CASSQVYGGGTEAFF. The CDR3 DNA reads as TGTGCCAGCAGCCAAGTATACGGGGGCGGCACTGAAGCTTTCTTT.

In this sample, this clonotype turned up a few times. The rearrangement joins TRBV3-1 to TRBJ2-1, with 15 bases identical to TRBD2. Germline lookup yields CDR1 LGHDT and CDR2 YNNKEL (reference sequence). V shed 3 bases and J 3 bases; nucleotides not matched to a gene: 21. This CDR3 has 23 residues. In DNA, the CDR3 is TGTGCCAGCAGCCAGCTATCCGACAGAGCCGGACTAGCGGGGGGGTTATTCTACAATGAGCAGTTCTTC. Its protein is CASSQLSDRAGLAGGLFYNEQFF.

This clonotype turned up a few times. The CDR3: CSVGGGELFF. DNA of the CDR3: TGCAGCGTGGGGGGCGGGGAGCTGTTTTTT. The rearrangement uses TRBV29-1 and TRBJ2-2; D possibly corresponds to TRBD2 (6 bases). The germline V gene has CDR1 SQVTM and CDR2 ANQGSEA. V lost 6 bases and J 7 bases, leaving 6 bases between the germline ends. The length of the CDR3 is 10 residues.

The chain employs TRBV25-1 and TRBJ2-1; D uncertain. The last part of the DNA fits TRBJ2-5 better; the J call may be wrong. This CDR3 has 14 amino acids. The germline V gene has CDR1 MGHDK and CDR2 SYGVNS. Here the CDR3 reads CASSEAASGETQYF. The CDR3 region has the DNA TGTGCCAGCAGTGAGGCAGCGTCCGGCGAGACCCAGTACTTC.

This clonotype was counted a few times. The chain uses TRBV5-1 and TRBJ1-1, with D tentatively TRBD1 (5 bases). In germline, CDR1 is SGHRS, CDR2 YFSETQ. V shed 0 bases and J shed 5 bases, with 8 bases lying between them. This CDR3 comprises 13 residues. CDR3 sequence reads: CASSLVGVTEAFF. The CDR3 DNA sequence: TGCGCCAGCAGCTTGGTAGGGGTTACTGAAGCTTTCTTT.

The V call is TRBV6-1, the J call TRBJ2-5; TRBD2 agrees at 7 bases. Germline V gives CDR1 MNHNS, CDR2 SASEGT. The CDR3 consists of 15 residues. V gave up 4 bases and J gave up 5 bases; unmatched junction bases: 10. The CDR3 DNA follows: TGTGCCAGCAGTGGCCCATCGCGGGGGTCGGAGACCCAGTACTTC. Translated: CASSGPSRGSETQYF.

The sample holds a few counts of this clonotype. The chain carries TRBV6-5 and TRBJ2-7; TRBD1 aligns across 8 bases. After removal of 6 bases from V and 6 bases from J, the junction contained 7 bases not matched to a gene. Germline V gene sequence: CDR1 MNHEY, CDR2 SVGAGI. This CDR3 spans 13 amino acids. The CDR3 DNA sequence: TGTGCCAGCAGCTCGACAGGGGATCGCGAGCAGTACTTC. Protein product: CASSSTGDREQYF.

This clonotype was observed a handful of times. The chain employs TRBV13 and TRBJ2-1, with D perhaps being TRBD1 or TRBD2 (5 bases each). Germline V gene data show CDR1 as PRHDT and CDR2 as FYEKMQ (reference sequence). The CDR3 contains 15 residues. Trimming pared 4 bases from V and 7 bases from J, leaving 17 bases between. The CDR3 protein is CASSSRKGPLNEQFF. The CDR3 nucleotides are TGTGCCAGCAGCTCAAGAAAGGGACCTCTTAATGAGCAGTTCTTC.

The V gene is TRBV12-3 or TRBV12-4, the J gene TRBJ1-6; TRBD1 might be the D (5 bases). Trimming removed 3 bases at V and 10 bases at J, with 16 bases between. The CDR3 covers 15 residues. In nucleotides, the CDR3 is TGTGCCAGCAGTTTTTCGGGGGGACTGAAATCACCCCTCCACTTT. This translates into CASSFSGGLKSPLHF.

This chain links TRBV7-2 with TRBJ1-4; tentatively, D is TRBD1 (5 bases). Germline lookup yields CDR1 SGHTA and CDR2 FQGNSA. The CDR3 covers 15 residues. The V gene lost 2 bases and the J gene lost 8 bases, with 15 bases spanning the gap. In DNA form, the CDR3 reads TGTGCCAGCAGCTTAAATACAGGCCAAGGGGAAAAACTGTTTTTT. Translation: CASSLNTGQGEKLFF.

This clonotype was observed a handful of times. This chain joins TRBV2 and TRBJ1-2, with D possibly matching TRBD1 (5 bases). CDR1 and CDR2 from the germline V gene are SNHLY and FYNNEI. This CDR3 has 14 residues. V lost 3 bases to trimming and J lost 4 bases, with 12 bases between them. Here the CDR3 DNA reads TGTGCCAGCAGTGACTTCGGACACCGCTATGGCTACACCTTC. Its protein product is CASSDFGHRYGYTF.